The present entry profiles one T cell receptor (beta chain) with its context. The antigen remains undetermined. This record comes from a study of regulatory T cells in long-lasting Graves disease. Study outcomes and limitations: Graves' patients with persistent disease showed TCR diversity lower than patients newly diagnosed.

Time point given: newly diagnosed GD, antithyroid drugs for less than 3 months. Following extraction of RNA from PBMCs, that RNA was used to make the TCR library. The CDR3 sequence is 16 residues long. Trimming took off 4 bases at V and 3 bases at J, with 18 bases between the two ends. Germline V CDR1 and CDR2: SEHNR, FQNEAQ (reference sequence). iRepertoire HTBI primers and Arm-PCR of CDR3 regions built TCR beta libraries. TCRdb called the multiplex PCR reads again in MiXCR, with one record for every CDR3 protein. In the table there are about 540,000 distinct CDR3 sequences, approximately 12% of which are singletons. The same data also contributed to another study, on T cells in Graves' hyperthyroidism and ophthalmopathy. As that study records: Clonotypes that were expanded in thyroid above 0.001 mostly appeared in blood too.

This receptor was identified in a man aged 25-45 years with Graves disease. Sequencing was performed on peripheral blood mononuclear cells (PBMCs), taken at new diagnosis, from a patient treated with antithyroid drugs. The V and J genes are TRBV7-9 and TRBJ1-1; the D gene is possibly TRBD1 (5 bases). The CDR3 DNA is TGTGCCAGCAGCTCCCAGGGCTATTCAATGGACACTGAAGCTTTCTTT. It encodes CASSSQGYSMDTEAFF.